This T cell receptor (beta chain) was retrieved from a study of breast tumors, draining lymph nodes, adjacent tissues. Axillary draining lymph nodes of breast cancer patients supplied the node samples. This CDR3 region has 16 residues. V lost 10 bases to trimming and J lost 0 bases, with 19 bases between them. CDR1 SGHRS and CDR2 YFSETQ come from the germline V gene. TCRdb reprocessed the multiplex PCR reads with MiXCR, giving one entry per CDR3 protein. This table holds some 230,000 distinct CDR3 sequences, around 35% found once. To note about this clonotype: A much larger clone sits a single nucleotide away, making a read error possible.

The receptor's source is a female donor with breast cancer. Some clones in this sample may be carry-over from other donors' samples. Sequencing input: axillary lymph node tissue. V usage is TRBV5-1 and J usage is TRBJ2-2; the D gene is possibly TRBD2 (6 bases). CDR3 bases: TGCGCCGGTATAATGGGTCCGGGGGCGAACACCGGGGAGCTGTTTTTT. Translated, it gives CAGIMGPGANTGELFF. Together with reference TRBV5-1 and TRBJ2-2, the CDR3 gives the full variable domain: KAGVTQTPRYLIKTRGQQVTLSCSPISGHRSVSWYQQTPGQGLQFLFEYFSETQRNKGNFPGRFSGRQFSNSRSEMNVSTLELGDSALYLCAGIMGPGANTGELFFGEGSRLTVL.